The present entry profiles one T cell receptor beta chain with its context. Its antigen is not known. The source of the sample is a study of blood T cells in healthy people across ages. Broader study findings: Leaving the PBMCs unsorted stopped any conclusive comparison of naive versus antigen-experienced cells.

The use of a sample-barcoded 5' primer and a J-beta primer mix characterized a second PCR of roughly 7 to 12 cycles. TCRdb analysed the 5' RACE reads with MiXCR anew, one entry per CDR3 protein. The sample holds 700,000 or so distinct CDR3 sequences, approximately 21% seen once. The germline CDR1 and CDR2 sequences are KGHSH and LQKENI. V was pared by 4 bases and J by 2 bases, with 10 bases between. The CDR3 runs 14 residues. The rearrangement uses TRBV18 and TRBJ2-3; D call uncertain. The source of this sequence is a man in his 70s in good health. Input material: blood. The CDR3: CASSRSQHTDTQYF. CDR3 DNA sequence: TGTGCCAGCTCACGGAGTCAGCACACAGATACGCAGTATTTT.